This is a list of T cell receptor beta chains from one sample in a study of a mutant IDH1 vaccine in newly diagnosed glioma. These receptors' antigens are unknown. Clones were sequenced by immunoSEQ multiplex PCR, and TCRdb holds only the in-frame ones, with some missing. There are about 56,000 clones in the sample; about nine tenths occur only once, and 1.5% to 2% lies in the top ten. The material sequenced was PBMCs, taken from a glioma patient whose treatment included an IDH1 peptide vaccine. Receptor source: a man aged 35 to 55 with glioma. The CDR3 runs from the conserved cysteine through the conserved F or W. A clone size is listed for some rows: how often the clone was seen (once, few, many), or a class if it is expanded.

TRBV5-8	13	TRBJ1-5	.	CASSLGQTQPQHF
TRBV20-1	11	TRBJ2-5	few	CSGLARKTQYF
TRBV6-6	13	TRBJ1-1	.	CASSYSLGSEAFF
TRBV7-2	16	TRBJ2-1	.	CASSLGLAGGQGEQFF
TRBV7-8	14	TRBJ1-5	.	CASSLPDSNQPQHF
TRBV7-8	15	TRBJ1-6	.	CASSDSTGAHSPLHF
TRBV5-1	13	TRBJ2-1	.	CASTSGTSDEQFF
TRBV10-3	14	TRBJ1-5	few	CAISDRESNQPQHF
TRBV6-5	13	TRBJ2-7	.	CASSPGLAGGQYF
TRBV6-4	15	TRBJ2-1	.	CASSRQVGSYNEQFF
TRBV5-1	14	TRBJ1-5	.	CASSLYTGEQPQHF
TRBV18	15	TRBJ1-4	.	CASSPDGVPNEKLFF
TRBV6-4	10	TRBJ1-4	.	CASGERELFF
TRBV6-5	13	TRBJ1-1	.	CASSYYKNTEAFF
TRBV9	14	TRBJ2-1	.	CASSVDLARNEQFF
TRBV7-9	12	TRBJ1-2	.	CASSLVGKIYTF
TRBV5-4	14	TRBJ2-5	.	CASSLYQYQETQYF
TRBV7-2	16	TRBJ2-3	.	CASITQGGRATDTQYF
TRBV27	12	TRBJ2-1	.	CASSRQGQTPFF
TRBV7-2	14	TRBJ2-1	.	CASSFGDTFLEQFF
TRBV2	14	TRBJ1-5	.	CASNIRWGNQPQHF
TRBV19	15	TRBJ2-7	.	CASTSGLAGHYEQYF
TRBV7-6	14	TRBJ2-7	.	CASSLAATLGEQYF
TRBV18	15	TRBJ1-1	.	CASSDVVSRGTEAFF
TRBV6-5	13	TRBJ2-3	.	CASRTSSTDTQYF
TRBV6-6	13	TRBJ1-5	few	CASSYDQGQPQHF
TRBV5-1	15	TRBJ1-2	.	CASTPTGTGPYGYTF
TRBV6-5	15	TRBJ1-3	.	CASSYEGGSGNTIYF
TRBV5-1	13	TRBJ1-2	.	CASSLATSDGYTF
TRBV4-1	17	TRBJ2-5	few	CASSQTGLAGFWETQYF
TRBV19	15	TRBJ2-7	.	CASSPRPDSSYEQYF
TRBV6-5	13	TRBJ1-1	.	CASSSQVNNEAFF
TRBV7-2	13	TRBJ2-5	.	CASSSGTAKTQYF
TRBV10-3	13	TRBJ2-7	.	CATHPGGGYEQYF
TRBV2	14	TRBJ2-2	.	CASSGLANTGELFF
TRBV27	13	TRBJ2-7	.	CASTQNRNHEQYF